This entry lists 27 T cell receptor beta chains sequenced from one sample in a study of vaccination and CD4 T cells after COVID-19. Cultured CD4+ T cells had their DNA profiled by the Oncomine TCR Beta short-read assay. TCRdb called the PCR reads again in MiXCR, with one record for every CDR3 protein. The data contain 17,000 or so distinct CDR3 sequences, approximately 45% of them singletons. The treatment denotes: roughly ten-day PBMC culture with coronavirus spike peptide pools or control peptides (ViraFEST assay). The antigens these receptors bind are not known. The sample consisted of CD4+ T cells from blood, cultured in vitro, taken before SARS-CoV-2 vaccination. The receptors shown here come from a human donor who had recovered from COVID-19.

This clonotype was detected only a few times. The chain uses TRBV10-3 and TRBJ1-1; the D is unclear. CDR3 size: 14 residues. V was cut by 6 bases and J by 4 bases, with 15 bases left in between. The germline gives CDR1 ENHRY, CDR2 SYGVKD. The DNA of the CDR3 is TGTGCCATCAGGGGAAAGGATAGGCCCACTGAAGCTTTCTTT. Its protein product is CAIRGKDRPTEAFF.

This clonotype has just a few counts. The chain has TRBV20-1 and TRBJ2-7; D remains unclear. There are 11 residues in the CDR3. Trimming removed 6 bases at V and 1 base at J, with 7 bases between. The germline gives CDR1 DFQATT, CDR2 SNEGSKA (reference sequence). CDR3 sequence reads: CSARRSYEQYF. As DNA, the CDR3 is TGCAGTGCCCGCAGATCCTACGAGCAGTACTTC.

CDR3 in DNA: TGTGCCAGCAGTTTTTGGGCCCAAGAGACCCAGTACTTC. It yields the protein CASSFWAQETQYF. This chain uses TRBV12-3 or TRBV12-4 with TRBJ2-5; no reliable D call. The CDR3 has 13 amino acids. The V end was cut by 3 bases, the J end by 1 base, with 6 bases between.

This rearrangement joins TRBV19 to TRBJ1-2; 11 bases map to TRBD1. This CDR3 region has 15 residues. The trim removed 5 bases at V and 1 base at J, leaving 3 bases unmatched. Per the germline V gene, CDR1 is LNHDA and CDR2 is SQIVND (reference sequence). For the CDR3, the DNA is TGTGCCAGTAGTGGACAGGGGGCAAGTAACTATGGCTACACCTTC. Protein sequence: CASSGQGASNYGYTF.

This clonotype appeared once. This chain links TRBV2 with TRBJ2-5; TRBD2 might be the D (5 bases). Per germline, CDR1 SNHLY and CDR2 FYNNEI. The CDR3 totals 14 residues. V was pared by 6 bases and J by 5 bases, with 16 bases between. DNA of the CDR3: TGTGCCAGCAGGCGGGCAGTAGGAAGGGAGACCCAGTACTTC. Its protein product is CASRRAVGRETQYF.

The chain couples TRBV28 to TRBJ2-7, with 8 bases matching TRBD1. This CDR3 comprises 15 residues. Germline lookup yields CDR1 MDHEN and CDR2 SYDVKM. J lost 4 bases, V lost 5 bases, and 10 bases had no gene match. The DNA of the CDR3 is TGTGCCAGCAGTACCCCGGGACAGGCCCCTTACGAGCAGTACTTC. Protein: CASSTPGQAPYEQYF.

This clonotype was seen only a few times. The V and J genes are TRBV19 and TRBJ1-1; D is unresolved. Trimming left V 3 bases short and J 4 bases short, with 9 bases between. Germline assignment: CDR1 LNHDA and CDR2 SQIVND (reference sequence). The CDR3 sequence is 13 residues long. CDR3 in DNA: TGTGCCAGTAGTATGGGCCCGGGCACTGAAGCTTTCTTT. As protein: CASSMGPGTEAFF.

This chain connects TRBV6-1 to TRBJ1-1; D gene uncertain. Germline assignment: CDR1 MNHNS and CDR2 SASEGT. The V gene lost 9 bases and the J gene lost 1 base, with 9 bases spanning the gap. This CDR3 spans 12 amino acids. The CDR3: CASQTWNTEAFF. The CDR3 region has the DNA TGTGCCAGTCAGACTTGGAACACTGAAGCTTTCTTT.

This clonotype was found once. This chain joins TRBV19 and TRBJ2-7; a possible D gene is TRBD1 (5 bases). V shed 4 bases and J shed 3 bases, with 13 bases lying between them. Germline V gene lookup returns CDR1 LNHDA and CDR2 SQIVND (reference sequence). The CDR3 length is 14 residues. CDR3 DNA: TGTGCCAGTAGTACCGACAGAGAAAACTACGAGCAGTACTTC. Translation: CASSTDRENYEQYF.

This clonotype was observed a single time. The chain uses TRBV7-8 and TRBJ2-2; possibly TRBD1 or TRBD2 for D (6 bases each). Germline assignment: CDR1 SGHVS and CDR2 FQNEAQ. The V end lost 3 bases, the J end lost 4 bases, and 21 bases lay between the germline ends. This CDR3 region has 18 residues. The CDR3 DNA sequence: TGTGCCAGCAGCTTGACTAGTCAATCGGGGGCCAGCACCGGGGAGCTGTTTTTT. Translating gives CASSLTSQSGASTGELFF.

In this sample, this clonotype turned up a few times. The chain is built from TRBV4-3 and TRBJ2-1, with a tentative D call TRBD2 (5 bases). Germline V lookup: CDR1 LGHNA, CDR2 YSLEER. The CDR3 runs to 13 residues. V was clipped by 0 bases and J by 14 bases, with 14 bases between them. CDR3 loop: CASSQERAGQEFF. The CDR3 nucleotides are TGCGCCAGCAGCCAAGAGCGGGCGGGCCAAGAGTTCTTC.

The table lists this clonotype with a few counts. The chain joins TRBV6-1 to TRBJ1-2, with a tentative D call TRBD1 (5 bases). V shed 6 bases and J shed 6 bases, with 26 bases lying between them. CDR3 length: 17 residues. Germline V lookup: CDR1 MNHNS, CDR2 SASEGT. This CDR3 is CASRGPIPGTDFDGYTF. CDR3 DNA sequence: TGTGCCAGCAGGGGGCCTATTCCGGGGACGGATTTTGATGGCTACACCTTC.

This clonotype was seen more than once but under ten times. The chain is built from TRBV5-4 and TRBJ2-5; D is unclear. The CDR3 totals 12 residues. With 4 bases removed from V and 4 bases from J, the gap between germline ends came to 8 bases. Germline assignment: CDR1 SGHNT and CDR2 YYREEE (reference sequence). The CDR3 loop reads CASSRAGETQYF. The CDR3 coding sequence is TGTGCCAGCAGCCGGGCCGGAGAGACCCAGTACTTC.

The chain recombines TRBV28 with TRBJ1-5; possible D gene TRBD1, 5 bases. CDR3 size: 13 residues. The germline V gene encodes CDR1 MDHEN and CDR2 SYDVKM. V lost 8 bases and J 3 bases, leaving 11 bases between the germline ends. CDR3 sequence reads: CASGVGTNQPQHF. The CDR3 DNA reads TGTGCCAGCGGGGTGGGGACCAATCAGCCCCAGCATTTT.

This clonotype has a single count. V is TRBV24-1 and J is TRBJ2-1; TRBD2 matches at 9 bases. The trim removed 4 bases at V and 8 bases at J, leaving 11 bases unmatched. The CDR3 has 16 amino acids. Germline-derived CDR1 and CDR2 are KGHDR and SFDVKD. CDR3 sequence: CATSDPGVAGVDEQFF. CDR3 in DNA: TGTGCCACCAGTGACCCCGGAGTAGCGGGGGTCGATGAGCAGTTCTTC.

The chain carries TRBV24-1 and TRBJ2-3; tentative D call: TRBD2 (5 bases). CDR3 length: 14 residues. V lost 3 bases and J 5 bases, leaving 11 bases between the germline ends. Germline V gene lookup returns CDR1 KGHDR and CDR2 SFDVKD. DNA of the CDR3: TGTGCCACCAGTGATACGACTCGGGAAGATACGCAGTATTTT. Translated, it gives CATSDTTREDTQYF.

This clonotype showed up just once. V gene TRBV28 combines with J gene TRBJ2-3, with 10 bases fitting TRBD1. Germline values: CDR1 MDHEN, CDR2 SYDVKM. V trimming: 5 bases; J trimming: 2 bases; junction bases outside the gene matches: 4. The CDR3 loop spans 15 amino acids. The CDR3 loop is CASSEGQGYTDTQYF. In nucleotides, the CDR3 is TGTGCCAGCAGTGAGGGACAGGGGTACACAGATACGCAGTATTTT.

This rearrangement joins TRBV7-3 to TRBJ2-7, with D possibly being TRBD1 (6 bases). The CDR3 has 13 residues. Germline assignment: CDR1 SGHTA and CDR2 FQGTGA. The ends were cut back, 3 bases at V and 0 bases at J, with 6 bases in the middle. The DNA for the CDR3 is TGTGCCAGCAGCTTGGGACACTCCTACGAGCAGTACTTC. Residues: CASSLGHSYEQYF.

This chain links TRBV6-1 with TRBJ1-2, with 8 bases matching TRBD1. The germline V gene encodes CDR1 MNHNS and CDR2 SASEGT. The CDR3 length is 14 residues. V lost 6 bases, J lost 3 bases, and 6 bases stayed unmatched. The DNA for the CDR3 is TGTGCCAGCAGCCGGACAGGGTCCCACTATGGCTACACCTTC. Translation gives CASSRTGSHYGYTF.

The chain is built from TRBV19 and TRBJ2-7; TRBD1 is a possible D gene (6 bases). The CDR3 runs 14 residues. CDR1 is LNHDA, CDR2 SQIVND, per germline (reference sequence). Between the trimmed V and J ends, which lost 5 bases and 1 base, there was a span of 12 bases. The CDR3 DNA follows: TGTGCCAGTAGTCTCGGGACAACGTCCTACGAGCAGTACTTC. Translation gives CASSLGTTSYEQYF.

In this sample, this clonotype turned up a few times. The V gene is TRBV27, the J gene TRBJ1-1; TRBD1 matches 10 bases. The CDR3 spans 17 residues. With 5 bases clipped from V and 0 bases from J, the junction kept 9 bases outside the gene matches. Germline loops: CDR1 MNHEY, CDR2 SMNVEV (reference sequence). The CDR3 spells CASSRQGATPLNTEAFF. CDR3 in DNA: TGTGCCAGCAGTCGACAGGGGGCCACTCCCCTGAACACTGAAGCTTTCTTT.

The rearrangement uses TRBV7-2 and TRBJ2-3, with D possibly matching TRBD2 (5 bases). V gave up 2 bases and J gave up 0 bases, with 9 bases separating them. The CDR3 runs to 15 residues. CDR1 and CDR2 (germline): SGHTA, FQGNSA. The CDR3 DNA follows: TGTGCCAGCAGCTTATTCCGGGGAAGCACAGATACGCAGTATTTT. This codes for CASSLFRGSTDTQYF.

The DNA for the CDR3 is TGTGCCAGCAGAACCACAGGGTTTGGAAGAGATACGCAGTATTTT. Amino acids: CASRTTGFGRDTQYF. The rearrangement joins TRBV7-2 to TRBJ2-3; perhaps TRBD1 as D (6 bases). Germline loops: CDR1 SGHTA, CDR2 FQGNSA. The CDR3 spans 15 residues. The V and J ends lost 6 bases and 5 bases respectively, with 18 bases between them.

The chain combines TRBV6-1 with TRBJ1-2, with 9 bases identical to TRBD1. Germline V gene lookup returns CDR1 MNHNS and CDR2 SASEGT. The trim removed 6 bases at V and 8 bases at J, leaving 16 bases unmatched. The CDR3 length is 16 residues. The CDR3 protein is CASSRGARQGVGGYTF. The CDR3, as DNA: TGTGCCAGCAGCCGGGGGGCCCGACAGGGGGTTGGGGGCTACACCTTC.

This clonotype was detected only a few times. J is TRBJ2-3 and V is TRBV6-2 or TRBV6-3, with D perhaps matching TRBD1 or TRBD2 (5 bases each). V was clipped by 5 bases and J by 2 bases, with 11 bases between them. Per germline, CDR1 MNHEY and CDR2 SVGEGT. This CDR3 spans 14 amino acids. The CDR3 nucleotides read TGTGCCAGCAGTAGGGACCTTCACACAGATACGCAGTATTTT. Translating gives CASSRDLHTDTQYF.

As concerns this clonotype: A read error may account for a junction end that differs from germline. DNA of the CDR3: TGTGTCACCAGCAGGGGCCAGGGTGAACAGCCCCAGCATTTT. It yields the protein CVTSRGQGEQPQHF. The chain uses TRBV15 and TRBJ1-5; D may be TRBD1 (6 bases). CDR3 length equals 14 residues. CDR1 is LNHNV, CDR2 YYDKDF, per germline (reference sequence). The full variable domain, rest sourced from reference TRBV15 and TRBJ1-5, is DAMVIQNPRYQVTQFGKPVTLSCSQTLNHNVMYWYQQKSSQAPKLLFHYYDKDFNNEADTPDNFQSRRPNTSFCFLDIRSPGLGDTAMYLCVTSRGQGEQPQHFGDGTRLSIL.

J is TRBJ2-7 and V is TRBV7-2; 10 bases fit TRBD2. The CDR3 length is 15 residues. In germline, CDR1 is SGHTA, CDR2 FQGNSA. The ends lost 2 bases at V and 2 bases at J; junction bases unmatched: 3. This chain's CDR3 is CASSLPLAGAYEQYF. DNA of the CDR3: TGTGCCAGCAGCTTACCGCTAGCGGGGGCCTACGAGCAGTACTTC.